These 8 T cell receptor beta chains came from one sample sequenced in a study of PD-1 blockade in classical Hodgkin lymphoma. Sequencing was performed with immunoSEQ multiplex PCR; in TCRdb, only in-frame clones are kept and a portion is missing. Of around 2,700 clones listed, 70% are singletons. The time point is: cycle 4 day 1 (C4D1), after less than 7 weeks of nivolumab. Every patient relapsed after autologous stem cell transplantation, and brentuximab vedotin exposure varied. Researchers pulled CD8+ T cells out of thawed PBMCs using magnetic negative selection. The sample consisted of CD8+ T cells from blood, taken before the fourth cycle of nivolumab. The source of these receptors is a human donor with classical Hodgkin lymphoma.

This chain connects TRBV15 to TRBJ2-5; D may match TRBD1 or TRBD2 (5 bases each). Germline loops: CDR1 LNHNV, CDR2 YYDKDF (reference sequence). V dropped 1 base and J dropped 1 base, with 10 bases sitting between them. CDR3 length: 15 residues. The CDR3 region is CATSRVLGTQETQYF. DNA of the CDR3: TGTGCCACCAGCAGAGTCCTGGGGACCCAAGAGACCCAGTACTTC.

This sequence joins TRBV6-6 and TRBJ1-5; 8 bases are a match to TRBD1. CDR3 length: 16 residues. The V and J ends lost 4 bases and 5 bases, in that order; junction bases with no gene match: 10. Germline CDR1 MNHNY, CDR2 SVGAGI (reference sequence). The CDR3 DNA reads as TGTGCCAGCAGTTCTCAAACAGGGGGGATTTATCAGCCCCAGCATTTT. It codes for CASSSQTGGIYQPQHF.

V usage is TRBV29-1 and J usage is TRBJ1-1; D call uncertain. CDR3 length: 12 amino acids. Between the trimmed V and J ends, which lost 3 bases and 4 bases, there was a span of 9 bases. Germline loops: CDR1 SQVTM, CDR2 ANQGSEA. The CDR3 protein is CSVDGRATEAFF. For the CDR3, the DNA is TGCAGCGTTGATGGAAGGGCCACTGAAGCTTTCTTT.

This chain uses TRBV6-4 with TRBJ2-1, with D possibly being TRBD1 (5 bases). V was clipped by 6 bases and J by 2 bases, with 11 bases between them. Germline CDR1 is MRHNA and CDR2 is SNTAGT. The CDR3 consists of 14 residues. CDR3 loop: CASSDSEAYNEQFF. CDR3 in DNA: TGTGCCAGCAGCGACAGCGAAGCCTACAATGAGCAGTTCTTC.

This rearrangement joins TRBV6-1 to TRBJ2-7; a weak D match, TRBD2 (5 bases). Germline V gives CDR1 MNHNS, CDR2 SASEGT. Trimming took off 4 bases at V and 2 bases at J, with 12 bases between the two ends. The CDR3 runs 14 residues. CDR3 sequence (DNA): TGTGCCAGCAGTGTAACGGGGAATCCCTACGAGCAGTACTTC. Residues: CASSVTGNPYEQYF.

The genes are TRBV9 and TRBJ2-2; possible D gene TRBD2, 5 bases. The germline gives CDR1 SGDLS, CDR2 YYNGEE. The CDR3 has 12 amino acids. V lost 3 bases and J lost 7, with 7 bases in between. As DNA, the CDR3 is TGTGCCAGCAGCGCTGACTACGGGGAGCTGTTTTTT. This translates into CASSADYGELFF.

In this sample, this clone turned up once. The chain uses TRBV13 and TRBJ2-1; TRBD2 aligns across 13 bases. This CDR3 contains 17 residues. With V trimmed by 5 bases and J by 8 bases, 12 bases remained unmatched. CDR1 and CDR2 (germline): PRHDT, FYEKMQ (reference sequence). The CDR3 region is CASSPPGLAGARDEQFF. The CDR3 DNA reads TGTGCCAGCAGCCCACCAGGACTAGCGGGAGCGCGGGATGAGCAGTTCTTC.

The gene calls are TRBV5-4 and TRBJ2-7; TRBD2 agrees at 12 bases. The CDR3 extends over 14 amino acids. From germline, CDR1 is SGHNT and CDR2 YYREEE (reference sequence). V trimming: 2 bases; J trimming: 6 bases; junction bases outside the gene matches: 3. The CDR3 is CASSFRTSGTEQYF. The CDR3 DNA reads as TGTGCCAGCAGCTTTAGGACTAGCGGGACCGAGCAGTACTTC.